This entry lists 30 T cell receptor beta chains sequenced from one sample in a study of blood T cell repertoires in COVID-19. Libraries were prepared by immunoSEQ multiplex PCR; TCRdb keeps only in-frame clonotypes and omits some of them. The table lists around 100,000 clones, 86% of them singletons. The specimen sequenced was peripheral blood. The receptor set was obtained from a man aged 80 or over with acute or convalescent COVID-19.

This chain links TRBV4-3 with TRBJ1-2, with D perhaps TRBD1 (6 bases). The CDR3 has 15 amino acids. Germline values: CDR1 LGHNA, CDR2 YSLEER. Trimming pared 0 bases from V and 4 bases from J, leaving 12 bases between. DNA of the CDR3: TGCGCCAGCAGCCAAGATCTAGGACAGTCCTATGGCTACACCTTC. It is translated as CASSQDLGQSYGYTF.

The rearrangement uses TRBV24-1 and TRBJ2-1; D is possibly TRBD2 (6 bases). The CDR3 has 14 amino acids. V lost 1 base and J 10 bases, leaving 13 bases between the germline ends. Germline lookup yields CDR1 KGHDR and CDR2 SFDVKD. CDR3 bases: TGTGCCACCAGTGATTTAGTAGGAGGGAGAGAGCAGTTCTTC. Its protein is CATSDLVGGREQFF.

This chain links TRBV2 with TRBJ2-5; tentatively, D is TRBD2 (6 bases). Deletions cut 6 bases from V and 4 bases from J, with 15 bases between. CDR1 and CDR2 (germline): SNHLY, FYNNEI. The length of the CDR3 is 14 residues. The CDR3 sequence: CASRAGRGVETQYF. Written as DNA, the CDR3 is TGTGCCAGCAGGGCCGGGCGGGGAGTAGAGACCCAGTACTTC. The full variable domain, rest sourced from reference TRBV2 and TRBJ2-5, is EPEVTQTPSHQVTQMGQEVILRCVPISNHLYFYWYRQILGQKVEFLVSFYNNEISEKSEIFDDQFSVERPDGSNFTLKIRSTKLEDSAMYFCASRAGRGVETQYFGPGTRLLVL.

The DNA of the CDR3 is TGTGCCAGTAGTATAGTCAGACAGGGTCCGAACATTCAGTACTTC. This codes for CASSIVRQGPNIQYF. The chain employs TRBV19 and TRBJ2-4; 7 bases match TRBD1. V dropped 1 base and J dropped 7; count of bases not matched to a gene: 7. CDR1 LNHDA and CDR2 SQIVND come from the germline V gene (reference sequence). This CDR3 region has 15 residues.

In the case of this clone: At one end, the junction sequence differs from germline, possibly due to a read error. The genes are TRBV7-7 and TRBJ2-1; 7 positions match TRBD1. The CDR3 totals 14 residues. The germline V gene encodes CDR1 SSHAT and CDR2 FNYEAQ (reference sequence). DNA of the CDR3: TGTGCTAGCAGCTTGGACAGGACGACCAATGAGCAGTTCTTC. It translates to CASSLDRTTNEQFF.

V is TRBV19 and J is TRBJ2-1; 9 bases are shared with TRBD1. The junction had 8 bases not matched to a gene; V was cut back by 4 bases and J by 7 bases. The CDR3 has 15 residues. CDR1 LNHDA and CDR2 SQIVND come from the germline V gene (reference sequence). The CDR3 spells CASSSPGQGGNEQFF. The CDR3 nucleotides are TGTGCCAGTAGTAGTCCGGGACAGGGTGGAAATGAGCAGTTCTTC.

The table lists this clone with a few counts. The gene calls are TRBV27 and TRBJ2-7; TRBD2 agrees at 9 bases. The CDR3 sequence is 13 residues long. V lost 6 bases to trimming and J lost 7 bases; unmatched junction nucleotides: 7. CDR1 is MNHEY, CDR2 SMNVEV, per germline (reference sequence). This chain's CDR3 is CASSGGRAREQYF. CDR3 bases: TGTGCCAGCAGCGGCGGGAGGGCGAGAGAGCAGTACTTC.

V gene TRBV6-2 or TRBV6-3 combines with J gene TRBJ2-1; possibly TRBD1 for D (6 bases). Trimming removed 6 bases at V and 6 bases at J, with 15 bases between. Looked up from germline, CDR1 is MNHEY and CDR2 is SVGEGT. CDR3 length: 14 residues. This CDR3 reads CASSLPQGINEQFF. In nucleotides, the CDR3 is TGTGCCAGCAGCCTGCCACAGGGAATCAATGAGCAGTTCTTC.

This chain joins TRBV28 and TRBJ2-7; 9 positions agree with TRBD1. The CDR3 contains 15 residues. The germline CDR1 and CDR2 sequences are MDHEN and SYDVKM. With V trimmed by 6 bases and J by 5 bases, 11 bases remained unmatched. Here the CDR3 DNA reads TGTGCCAGCAGCCTTTCGGGGACAGGGACGAACGAGCAGTACTTC. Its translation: CASSLSGTGTNEQYF.

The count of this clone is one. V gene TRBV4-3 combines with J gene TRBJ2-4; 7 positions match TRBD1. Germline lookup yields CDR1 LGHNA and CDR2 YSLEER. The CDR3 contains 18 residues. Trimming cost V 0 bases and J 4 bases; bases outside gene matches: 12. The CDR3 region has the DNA TGCGCCAGCAGCCAAGATTGGAGTGTGGGCAGGGGGAAAAACATTCAGTACTTC. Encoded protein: CASSQDWSVGRGKNIQYF.

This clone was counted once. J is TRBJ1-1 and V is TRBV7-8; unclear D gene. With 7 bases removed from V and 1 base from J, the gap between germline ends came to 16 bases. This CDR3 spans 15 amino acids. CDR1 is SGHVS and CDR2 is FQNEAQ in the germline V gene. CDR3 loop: CASTRGGLGNTEAFF. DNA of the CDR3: TGTGCCAGCACCCGAGGCGGCCTTGGGAACACTGAAGCTTTCTTT.

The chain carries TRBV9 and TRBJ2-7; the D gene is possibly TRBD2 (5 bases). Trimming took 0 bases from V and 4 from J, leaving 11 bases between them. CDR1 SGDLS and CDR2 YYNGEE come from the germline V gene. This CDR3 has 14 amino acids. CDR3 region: CASSVAGRVYEQYF. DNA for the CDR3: TGTGCCAGCAGCGTAGCTGGGAGAGTATACGAGCAGTACTTC.

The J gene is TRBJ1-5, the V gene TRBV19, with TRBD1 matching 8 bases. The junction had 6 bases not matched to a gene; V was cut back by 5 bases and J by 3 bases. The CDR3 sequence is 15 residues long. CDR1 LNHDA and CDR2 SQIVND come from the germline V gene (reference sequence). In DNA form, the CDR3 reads TGTGCCAGTAGTTTAACAGGGGGATCCAATCAGCCCCAGCATTTT. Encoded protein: CASSLTGGSNQPQHF.

DNA for the CDR3: TGTGCCACCAGCGACGGACATAACTATGGCTACACCTTC. Translating it yields CATSDGHNYGYTF. The gene calls are TRBV24-1 and TRBJ1-2; perhaps TRBD1 as D (5 bases). The length of the CDR3 is 13 residues. CDR1 is KGHDR and CDR2 is SFDVKD in the germline V gene. Trimming stripped 7 bases from V and 1 base from J, with 9 bases between.

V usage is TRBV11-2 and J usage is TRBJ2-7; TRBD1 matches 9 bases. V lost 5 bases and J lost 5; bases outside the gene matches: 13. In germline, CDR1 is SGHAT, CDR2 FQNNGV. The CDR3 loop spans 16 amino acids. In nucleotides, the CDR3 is TGTGCCAGCAGCGTCCTAGCCGGGACAGGGAACCACGAGCAGTACTTC. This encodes CASSVLAGTGNHEQYF.

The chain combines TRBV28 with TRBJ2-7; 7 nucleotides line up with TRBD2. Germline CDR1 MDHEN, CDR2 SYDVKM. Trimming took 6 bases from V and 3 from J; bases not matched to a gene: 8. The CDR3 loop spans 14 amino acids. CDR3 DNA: TGTGCCAGCAGGTCCAGCGGGACTATCTACGAGCAGTACTTC. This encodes CASRSSGTIYEQYF.

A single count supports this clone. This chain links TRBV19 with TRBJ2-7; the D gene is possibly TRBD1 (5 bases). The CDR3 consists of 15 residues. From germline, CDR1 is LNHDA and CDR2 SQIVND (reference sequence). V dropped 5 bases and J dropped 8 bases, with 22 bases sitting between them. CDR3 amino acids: CASSGDSSTFWKQYF. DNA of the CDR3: TGTGCCAGTAGTGGCGACAGTTCCACGTTTTGGAAGCAGTACTTC. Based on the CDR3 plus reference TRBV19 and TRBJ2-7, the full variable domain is DGGITQSPKYLFRKEGQNVTLSCEQNLNHDAMYWYRQDPGQGLRLIYYSQIVNDFQKGDIAEGYSVSREKKESFPLTVTSAQKNPTAFYLCASSGDSSTFWKQYFGPGTRLTVT.

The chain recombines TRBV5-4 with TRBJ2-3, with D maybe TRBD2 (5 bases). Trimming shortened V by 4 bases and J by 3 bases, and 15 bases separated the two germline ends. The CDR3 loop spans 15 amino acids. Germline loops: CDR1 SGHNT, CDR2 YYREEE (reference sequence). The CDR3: CASSAGSLLTDTQYF. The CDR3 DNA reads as TGTGCCAGCAGCGCTGGGAGCCTGCTGACAGATACGCAGTATTTT.

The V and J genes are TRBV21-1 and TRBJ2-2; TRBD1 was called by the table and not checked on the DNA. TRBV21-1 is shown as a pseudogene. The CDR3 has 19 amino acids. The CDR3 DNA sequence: TGTGCCAGCAGCTTTCTTAGAAAGGTGGACAGGGCGAACACCGGGGAGCTGTTTTTT. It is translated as CASSFLRKVDRANTGELFF.

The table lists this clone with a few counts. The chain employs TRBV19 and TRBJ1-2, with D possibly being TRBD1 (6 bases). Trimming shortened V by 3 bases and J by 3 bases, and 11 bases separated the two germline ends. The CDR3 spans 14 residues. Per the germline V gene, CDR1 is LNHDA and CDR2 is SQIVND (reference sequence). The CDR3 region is CASSMGRGDYGYTF. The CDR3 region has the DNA TGTGCCAGTAGTATGGGCAGGGGAGACTATGGCTACACCTTC. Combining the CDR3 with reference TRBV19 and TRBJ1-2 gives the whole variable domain DGGITQSPKYLFRKEGQNVTLSCEQNLNHDAMYWYRQDPGQGLRLIYYSQIVNDFQKGDIAEGYSVSREKKESFPLTVTSAQKNPTAFYLCASSMGRGDYGYTFGSGTRLTVV.

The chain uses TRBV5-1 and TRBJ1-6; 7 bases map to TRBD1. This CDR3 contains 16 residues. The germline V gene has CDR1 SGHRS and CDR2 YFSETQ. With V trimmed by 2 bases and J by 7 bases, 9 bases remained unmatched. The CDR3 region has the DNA TGCGCCAGCAGCTTCGGAAACAGGGGTATGAATTCACCCCTCCACTTT. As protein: CASSFGNRGMNSPLHF.

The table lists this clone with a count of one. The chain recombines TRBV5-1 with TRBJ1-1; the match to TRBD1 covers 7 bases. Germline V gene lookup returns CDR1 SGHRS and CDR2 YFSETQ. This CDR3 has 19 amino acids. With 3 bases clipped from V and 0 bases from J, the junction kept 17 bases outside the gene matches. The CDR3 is CASSSRPGQAPGLNTEAFF. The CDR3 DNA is TGCGCCAGCAGCTCGCGACCCGGACAGGCCCCCGGCTTGAACACTGAAGCTTTCTTT.

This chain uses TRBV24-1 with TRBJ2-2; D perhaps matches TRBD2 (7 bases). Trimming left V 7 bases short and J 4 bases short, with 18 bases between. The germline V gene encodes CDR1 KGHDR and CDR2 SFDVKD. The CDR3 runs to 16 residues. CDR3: CATSGVGGAITGELFF. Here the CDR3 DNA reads TGTGCCACCAGCGGAGTGGGGGGGGCTATCACCGGGGAGCTGTTTTTT.

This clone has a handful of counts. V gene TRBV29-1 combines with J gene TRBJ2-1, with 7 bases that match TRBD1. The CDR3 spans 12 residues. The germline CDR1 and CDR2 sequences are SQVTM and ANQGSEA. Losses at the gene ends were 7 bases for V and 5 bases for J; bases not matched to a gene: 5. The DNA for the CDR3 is TGCAGCGGTCGACAGGGACACAATGAGCAGTTCTTC. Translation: CSGRQGHNEQFF.

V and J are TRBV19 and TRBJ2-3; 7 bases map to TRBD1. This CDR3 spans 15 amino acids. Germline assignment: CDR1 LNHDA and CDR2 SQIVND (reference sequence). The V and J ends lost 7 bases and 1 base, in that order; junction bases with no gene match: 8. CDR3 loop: CASTETGIGTDTQYF. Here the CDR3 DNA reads TGTGCCAGTACCGAGACAGGGATTGGCACAGATACGCAGTATTTT.

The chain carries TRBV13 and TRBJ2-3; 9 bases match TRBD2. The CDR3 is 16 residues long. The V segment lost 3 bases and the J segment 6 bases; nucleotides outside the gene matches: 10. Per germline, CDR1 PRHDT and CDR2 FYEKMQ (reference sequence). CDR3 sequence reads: CASSLSGGTGRDTQYF. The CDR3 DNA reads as TGTGCCAGCAGCTTGAGCGGGGGGACCGGACGCGATACGCAGTATTTT.

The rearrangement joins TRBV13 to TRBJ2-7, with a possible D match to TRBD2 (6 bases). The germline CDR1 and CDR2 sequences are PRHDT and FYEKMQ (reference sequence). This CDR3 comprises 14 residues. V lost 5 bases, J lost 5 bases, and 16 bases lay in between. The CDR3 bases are TGTGCCAGCAGCCCATGGACTACTCCCCACGAGCAGTACTTC. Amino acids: CASSPWTTPHEQYF.

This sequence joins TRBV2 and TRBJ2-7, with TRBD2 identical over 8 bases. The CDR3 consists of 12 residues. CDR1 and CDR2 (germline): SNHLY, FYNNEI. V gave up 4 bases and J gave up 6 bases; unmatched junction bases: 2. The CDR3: CASSARGVEQYF. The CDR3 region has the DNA TGTGCCAGCAGTGCGCGGGGGGTCGAGCAGTACTTC.

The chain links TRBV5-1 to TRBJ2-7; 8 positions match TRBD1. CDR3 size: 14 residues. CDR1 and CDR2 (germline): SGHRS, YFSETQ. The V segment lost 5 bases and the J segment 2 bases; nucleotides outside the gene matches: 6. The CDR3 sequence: CASRRQGTAYEQYF. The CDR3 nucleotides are TGCGCCAGCAGGAGACAGGGGACGGCCTACGAGCAGTACTTC.

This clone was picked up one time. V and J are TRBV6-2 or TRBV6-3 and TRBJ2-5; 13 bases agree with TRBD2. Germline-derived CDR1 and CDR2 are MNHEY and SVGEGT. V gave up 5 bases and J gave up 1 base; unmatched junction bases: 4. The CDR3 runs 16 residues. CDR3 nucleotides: TGTGCCAGCAGTCAGGGACTAGCGGGGACCCAAGAGACCCAGTACTTC. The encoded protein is CASSQGLAGTQETQYF.